Included here is one T cell receptor (beta chain) sequence, with context. The junction differs from germline at one of its ends, possibly a read error. This record comes from a study of blood T cell repertoires in COVID-19. TCRdb's table, derived via immunoSEQ multiplex PCR, lists solely in-frame clones and lacks some. Found here are a few hundred thousand clones, 88% of them singletons; the top ten hold approximately 1.2%. This CDR3 is built from 14 residues. Germline values: CDR1 SEHNR, CDR2 FQNEAQ (reference sequence). The rearrangement joins TRBV7-9 to TRBJ1-6; D is uncertain. This clonotype was obtained from a woman aged 18-29 years who had recovered from COVID-19. Sequencing was done on a sample of PBMCs or T cells enriched from blood (not recorded which). This chain's CDR3 is CASQRRARDSPLHF. In DNA form, the CDR3 reads TGTGCCTCTCAGCGACGGGCGCGGGATTCCCCCCTCCACTTT.